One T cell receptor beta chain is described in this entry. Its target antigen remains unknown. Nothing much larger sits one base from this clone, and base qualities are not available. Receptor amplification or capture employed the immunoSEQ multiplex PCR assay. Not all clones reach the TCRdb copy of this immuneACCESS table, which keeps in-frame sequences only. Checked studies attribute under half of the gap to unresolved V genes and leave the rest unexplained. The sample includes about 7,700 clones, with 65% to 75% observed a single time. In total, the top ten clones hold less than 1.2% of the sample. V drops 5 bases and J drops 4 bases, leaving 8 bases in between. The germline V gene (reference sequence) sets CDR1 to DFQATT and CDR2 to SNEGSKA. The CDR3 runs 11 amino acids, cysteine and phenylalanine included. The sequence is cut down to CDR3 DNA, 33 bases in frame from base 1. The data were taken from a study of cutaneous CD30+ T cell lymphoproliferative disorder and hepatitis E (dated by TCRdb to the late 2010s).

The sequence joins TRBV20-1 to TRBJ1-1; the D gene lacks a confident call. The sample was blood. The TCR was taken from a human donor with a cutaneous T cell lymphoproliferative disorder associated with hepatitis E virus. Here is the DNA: TGCAGTGCTTGGGCAGGCACTGAAGCTTTCTTT. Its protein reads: CSAWAGTEAFF.